This TCR beta chain was sequenced in a study of T cell responses to AZD1222 COVID-19 vaccine. Data came from immunoSEQ multiplex PCR; TCRdb stores just in-frame clones and leaves some out. The sample has tens of thousands of clones, around nine tenths seen once. This CDR3 contains 19 residues. V dropped 2 bases and J dropped 2 bases, with 24 bases sitting between them. Germline loops: CDR1 LGHNA, CDR2 YSLEER. The TCR was taken from an adult in good health. Sequencing used peripheral blood, obtained on day 0 of AZD1222 vaccination. This chain connects TRBV4-3 to TRBJ1-2; D perhaps matches TRBD1 (6 bases). CDR3 nucleotides: TGCGCCAGCAGCCAATCTATCCCCAGGGGCCTAACTGAAAACTATGGCTACACCTTC. As protein: CASSQSIPRGLTENYGYTF.